This TCR beta chain was recovered during a study of T cell repertoires in cytomegalovirus infection. Points on this clonotype: Antigen unknown.

Trimming took off 5 bases at V and 0 bases at J, with 20 bases between the two ends. Germline-derived CDR1 and CDR2 are LNHDA and SQIVND (reference sequence). There are 18 residues in the CDR3. TCRdb re-analysed the reads in MiXCR, keeping a single row per CDR3 protein. The sample records fewer than 200,000 distinct CDR3 sequences, around 20% being singletons. Whole-study results and caveats: Accumulated public TCR beta family frequency recognized individuals carrying CMV together with the relevant HLA.

Sequenced sample: PBMCs. This sequence was found in a human donor in good health (CMV status not recorded). Some clones in this sample may be carry-over from other donors' samples. The V gene is TRBV19, the J gene TRBJ2-1; a weak D match, TRBD2 (6 bases). CDR3 loop: CASSPEVGSGSSYNEQFF. The CDR3 DNA sequence: TGTGCCAGTAGTCCCGAGGTAGGTAGCGGAAGCTCCTACAATGAGCAGTTCTTC.